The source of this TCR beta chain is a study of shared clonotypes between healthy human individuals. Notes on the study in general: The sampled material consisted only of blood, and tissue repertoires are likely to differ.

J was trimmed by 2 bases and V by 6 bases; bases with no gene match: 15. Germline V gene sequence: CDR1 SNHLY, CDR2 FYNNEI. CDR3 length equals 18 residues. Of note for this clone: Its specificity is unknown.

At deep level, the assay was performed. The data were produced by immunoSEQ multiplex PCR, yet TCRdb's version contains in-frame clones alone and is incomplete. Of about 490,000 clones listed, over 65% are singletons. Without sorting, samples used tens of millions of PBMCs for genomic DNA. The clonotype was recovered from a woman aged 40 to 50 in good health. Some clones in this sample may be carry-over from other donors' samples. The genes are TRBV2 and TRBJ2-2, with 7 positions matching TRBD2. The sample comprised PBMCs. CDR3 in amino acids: CASSRRIPGGSNTGELFF. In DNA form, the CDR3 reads TGTGCCAGCAGCCGGAGGATCCCTGGCGGGAGCAACACCGGGGAGCTGTTTTTT.